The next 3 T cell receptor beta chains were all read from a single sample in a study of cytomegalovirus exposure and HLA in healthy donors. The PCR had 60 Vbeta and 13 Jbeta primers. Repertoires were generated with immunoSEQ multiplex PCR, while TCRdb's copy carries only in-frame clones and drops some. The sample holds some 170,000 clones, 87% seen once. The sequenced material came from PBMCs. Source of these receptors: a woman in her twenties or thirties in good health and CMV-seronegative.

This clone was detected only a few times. The CDR3 reads CAKQGGQGRTGGPYEQYF. CDR3 coding DNA: TGTGCCAAACAGGGGGGACAGGGTAGGACGGGAGGGCCCTACGAGCAGTACTTC. The rearrangement links TRBV6-4 to TRBJ2-7, with TRBD1 as a possible D gene (9 bases). There are 18 residues in the CDR3. The ends were cut back, 10 bases at V and 2 bases at J, with 30 bases in the middle. Germline CDR1 reads MRHNA; CDR2 reads SNTAGT.

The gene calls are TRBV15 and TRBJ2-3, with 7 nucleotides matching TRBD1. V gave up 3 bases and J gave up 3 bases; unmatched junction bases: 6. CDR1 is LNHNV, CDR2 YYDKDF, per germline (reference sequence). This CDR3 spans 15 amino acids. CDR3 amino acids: CATSSTGAGTDTQYF. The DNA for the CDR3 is TGTGCCACCAGCAGTACAGGGGCCGGGACAGATACGCAGTATTTT.

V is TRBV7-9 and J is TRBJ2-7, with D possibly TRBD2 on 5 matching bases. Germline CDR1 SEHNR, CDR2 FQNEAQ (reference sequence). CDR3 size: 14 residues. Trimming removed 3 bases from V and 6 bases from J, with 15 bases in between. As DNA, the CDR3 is TGTGCCAGCAGCTTCGGACTGGCCTTGGGCGAGCAGTACTTC. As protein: CASSFGLALGEQYF.